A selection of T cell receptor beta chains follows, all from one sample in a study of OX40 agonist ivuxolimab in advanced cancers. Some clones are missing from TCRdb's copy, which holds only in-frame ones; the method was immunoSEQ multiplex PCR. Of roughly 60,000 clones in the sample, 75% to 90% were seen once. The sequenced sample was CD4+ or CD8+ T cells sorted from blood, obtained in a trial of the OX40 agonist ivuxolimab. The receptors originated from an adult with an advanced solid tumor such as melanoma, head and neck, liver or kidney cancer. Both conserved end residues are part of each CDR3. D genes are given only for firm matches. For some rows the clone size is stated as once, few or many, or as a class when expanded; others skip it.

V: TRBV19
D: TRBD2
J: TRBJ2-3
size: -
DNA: TGTGCCAGTACTAGCGGGGGGGCCAGCACAGATACGCAGTATTTT
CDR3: CASTSGGASTDTQYF

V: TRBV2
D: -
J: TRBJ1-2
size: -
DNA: TGTGCCAGCAGTGGAGTCGTGGGTCAGGCTTCATTTCATGGCTACACCTTC
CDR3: CASSGVVGQASFHGYTF

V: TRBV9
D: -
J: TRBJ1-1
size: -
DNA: TGTGCCAGCAGCCCCGGGGGGGGCACTGAAGCTTTCTTT
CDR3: CASSPGGGTEAFF

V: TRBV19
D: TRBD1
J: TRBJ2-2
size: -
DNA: TGTGCCAGTAGTACCAGGACAGGGAAAAACACCGGGGAGCTGTTTTTT
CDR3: CASSTRTGKNTGELFF

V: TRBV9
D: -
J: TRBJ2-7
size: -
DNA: TGTGCCAGCAGCGTAGGGGCAGGGGGGCTGTACGAGCAGTACTTC
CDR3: CASSVGAGGLYEQYF

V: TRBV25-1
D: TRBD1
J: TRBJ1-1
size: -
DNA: TGTGCCAGCAGTGATCTGACAGGGATGGGCACTGAAGCTTTCTTT
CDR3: CASSDLTGMGTEAFF

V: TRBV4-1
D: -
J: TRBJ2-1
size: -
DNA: TGCGCCAGCAGCTTTGGGACGTACAATGAGCAGTTCTTC
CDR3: CASSFGTYNEQFF

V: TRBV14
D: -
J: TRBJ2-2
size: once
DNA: TGTGCCAGCAGCCAAGAAAGGGGGAGTGTCGACGGGGAGCTGTTTTTT
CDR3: CASSQERGSVDGELFF

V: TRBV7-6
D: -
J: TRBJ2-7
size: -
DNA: TGTGCCAGCAGCTTAGCCGGGTTCGGAGTGCAGTACTTC
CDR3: CASSLAGFGVQYF

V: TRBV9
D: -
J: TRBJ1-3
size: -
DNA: TGTGCCAGCAGCGTATCTGGGAGCTCTGGAAACACCATATATTTT
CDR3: CASSVSGSSGNTIYF

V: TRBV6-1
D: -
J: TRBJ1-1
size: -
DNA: TGTGCCGTTAGGGGGGGGAGAAGTCAAGTAGCTTTCTTT
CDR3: CAVRGGRSQVAFF

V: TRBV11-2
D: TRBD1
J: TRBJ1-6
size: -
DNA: TGTGCCAGCAGCTGGGACAGGGATTCACCCCTCCACTTT
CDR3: CASSWDRDSPLHF

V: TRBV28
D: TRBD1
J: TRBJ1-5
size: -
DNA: TGTGCCAGCAGGGGGGTAGGGACAGGTAGCAATCAGCCCCAGCATTTT
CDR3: CASRGVGTGSNQPQHF

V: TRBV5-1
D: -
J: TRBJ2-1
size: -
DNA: TGCGCCAGCAGCTCAATCCGGGACACGGCTAACAATGAGCAGTTCTTC
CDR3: CASSSIRDTANNEQFF

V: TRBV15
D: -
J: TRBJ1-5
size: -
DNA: TGTGCCACCAGCAGAGATCCCCCGGTCCCAAATCAGCCCCAGCATTTT
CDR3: CATSRDPPVPNQPQHF

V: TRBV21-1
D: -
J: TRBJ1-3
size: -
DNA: -
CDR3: CASSYWGTGNTIYF

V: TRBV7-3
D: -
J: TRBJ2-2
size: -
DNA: TGTGCCAGCAGCTTAGAGGCAGGGGCCGGGGAGCTGTTTTTT
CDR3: CASSLEAGAGELFF

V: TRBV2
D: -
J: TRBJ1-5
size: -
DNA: TGTGCCAGCAGTCCCAGTTTTACAGGCAATCAGCCCCAGCATTTT
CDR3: CASSPSFTGNQPQHF

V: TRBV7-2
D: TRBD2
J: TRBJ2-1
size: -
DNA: TGTGCCAGCAGCCAACGGACTAGCGGGAGGTTCAGCGATGAGCAGTTCTTC
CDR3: CASSQRTSGRFSDEQFF

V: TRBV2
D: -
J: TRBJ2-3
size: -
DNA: TGTGCCAGCGCAAGTCCGTCCGGGACATACACAGATACGCAGTATTTT
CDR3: CASASPSGTYTDTQYF

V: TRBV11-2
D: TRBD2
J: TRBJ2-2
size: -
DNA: TGTGCCAGCAGCTTAGAACTACTAGCGGGAGTACCGAACACCGGGGAGCTGTTTTTT
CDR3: CASSLELLAGVPNTGELFF

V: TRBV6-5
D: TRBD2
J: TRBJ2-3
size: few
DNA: TGTGCCAGCACCGTGACTAGCGGGCGCACAGATACGCAGTATTTT
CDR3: CASTVTSGRTDTQYF

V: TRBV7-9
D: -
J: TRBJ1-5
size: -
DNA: TGTGCCAGCAGCTTAGACCGGTTTCAGCCCCAGCATTTT
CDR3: CASSLDRFQPQHF

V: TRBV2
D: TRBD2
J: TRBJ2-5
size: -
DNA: TGTGCCAGCAGGTCAGGACTAGCGGGTATCCAAGAGACCCAGTACTTC
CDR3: CASRSGLAGIQETQYF

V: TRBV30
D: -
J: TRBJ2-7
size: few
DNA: TGTGCCTGGAGAAAGGGGGGGACATCGTATTTCTCCTACGAGCAGTACTTC
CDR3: CAWRKGGTSYFSYEQYF

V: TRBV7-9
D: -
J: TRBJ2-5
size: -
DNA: TGTGCCAGCAGCTTAGCGGTGGCAGGGGAAACCCAGTACTTC
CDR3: CASSLAVAGETQYF

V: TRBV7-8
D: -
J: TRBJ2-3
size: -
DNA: TGTGCCAGCAGCTTCCAAACAAGGGATACGCAGTATTTT
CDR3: CASSFQTRDTQYF

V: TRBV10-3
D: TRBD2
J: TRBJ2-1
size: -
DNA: TGTGCCATCAGGGCGGGAGGGCTGGAAAATGAGCAGTTCTTC
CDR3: CAIRAGGLENEQFF

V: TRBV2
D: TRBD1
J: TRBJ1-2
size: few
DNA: TGTGCCACCACATTAGGGACAGATTCCGGCTACACCTTC
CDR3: CATTLGTDSGYTF

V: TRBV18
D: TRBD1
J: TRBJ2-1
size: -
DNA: TGTGCCAGCTCACCACCGTTTTCCGGGACAGGGGGACACAATGAGCAGTTCTTC
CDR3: CASSPPFSGTGGHNEQFF

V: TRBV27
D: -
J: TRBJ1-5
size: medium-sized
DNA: TGTGCCAGCAGCCTCAGGTCTCTAAATCAGCCCCAGCATTTT
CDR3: CASSLRSLNQPQHF

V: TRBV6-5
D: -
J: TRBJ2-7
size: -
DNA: TGTGCCAGCAGCGACCAACAGGTCCACTCCTACGAGCAGTACTTC
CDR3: CASSDQQVHSYEQYF

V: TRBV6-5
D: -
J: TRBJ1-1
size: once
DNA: TGTGCCAGCAGTTATGGGAGGAACACTGAAGCTTTCTTT
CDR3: CASSYGRNTEAFF

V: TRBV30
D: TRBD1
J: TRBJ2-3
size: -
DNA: TGTGCCTGGACCCGGGACAGTGGCACAGATACGCAGTATTTT
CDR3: CAWTRDSGTDTQYF

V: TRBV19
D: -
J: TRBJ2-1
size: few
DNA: TGTGCCAGTAGTAGGGCCTTGAGACTAGGAGACAATGAGCAGTTCTTC
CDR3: CASSRALRLGDNEQFF